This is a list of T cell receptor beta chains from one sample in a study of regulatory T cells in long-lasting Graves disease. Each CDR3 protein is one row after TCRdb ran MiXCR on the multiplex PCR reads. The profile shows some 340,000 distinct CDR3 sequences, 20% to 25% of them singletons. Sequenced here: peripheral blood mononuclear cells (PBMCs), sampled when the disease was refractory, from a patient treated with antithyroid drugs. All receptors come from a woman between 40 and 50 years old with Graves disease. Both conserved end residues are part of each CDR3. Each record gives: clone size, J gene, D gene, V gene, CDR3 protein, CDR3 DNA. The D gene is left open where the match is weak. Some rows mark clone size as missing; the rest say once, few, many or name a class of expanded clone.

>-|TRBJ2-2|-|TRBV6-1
CASRPPGDTGELFF
TGTGCCAGCAGACCCCCAGGGGACACCGGGGAGCTGTTTTTT
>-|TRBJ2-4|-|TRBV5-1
CASSFSIGNIQYF
TGCGCCAGCAGCTTTTCAATCGGTAACATTCAGTACTTC
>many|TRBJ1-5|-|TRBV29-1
CSVVFPQPQHF
TGCAGCGTTGTTTTCCCTCAGCCCCAGCATTTT
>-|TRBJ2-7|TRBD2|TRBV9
CASSGAGGPLYEQYF
TGTGCCAGCAGCGGCGCGGGAGGCCCGCTCTACGAGCAGTACTTC
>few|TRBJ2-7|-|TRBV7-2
CASRTRGGFGYEQYF
TGTGCCAGCAGAACGCGCGGTGGGTTTGGCTACGAGCAGTACTTC
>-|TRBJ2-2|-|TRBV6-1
CASTQGGGELFF
TGTGCCAGCACCCAAGGGGGCGGGGAGCTGTTTTTT
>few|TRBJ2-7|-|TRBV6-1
CASSEFGQPLTYEQYF
TGTGCCAGCAGTGAATTTGGGCAGCCTCTCACCTACGAGCAGTACTTC
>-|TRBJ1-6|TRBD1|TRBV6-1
CASSTQGSNTPLHF
TGTGCCAGCAGTACACAGGGGAGTAATACACCCCTCCACTTT
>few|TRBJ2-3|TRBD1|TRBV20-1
CSAWARTGVTDTQYF
TGCAGTGCTTGGGCTCGGACAGGAGTCACAGATACGCAGTATTTT
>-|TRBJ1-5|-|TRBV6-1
CASKGRRHNQPQHF
TGTGCCAGCAAGGGACGGAGGCACAATCAGCCCCAGCATTTT
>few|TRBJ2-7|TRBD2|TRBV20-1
CSAPIAGGPYSEQYF
TGCAGTGCTCCTATAGCGGGAGGTCCTTATAGCGAGCAGTACTTC
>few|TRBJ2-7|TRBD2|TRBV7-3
CASSSRTSGRAPCYEQYF
TGTGCCAGCAGCTCGAGGACTAGCGGGAGGGCCCCCTGCTACGAGCAGTACTTC
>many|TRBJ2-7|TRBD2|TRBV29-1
CSVATSGRVYEQYF
TGCAGCGTCGCGACTAGCGGGAGAGTCTACGAGCAGTACTTC
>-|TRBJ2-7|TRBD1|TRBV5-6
CASSFGQADYEQYF
TGTGCCAGCAGTTTCGGACAGGCCGACTACGAGCAGTACTTC
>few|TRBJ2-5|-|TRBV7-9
CASSPRTNHQETQYF
TGTGCCAGCAGCCCCCGGACCAACCACCAAGAGACCCAGTACTTC
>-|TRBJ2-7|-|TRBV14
CASSQVGAIYEQYF
TGTGCCAGCAGCCAAGTAGGAGCTATCTACGAGCAGTACTTC
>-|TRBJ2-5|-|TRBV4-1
CASSQATGRETQYF
TGCGCCAGCAGCCAAGCGACAGGACGGGAGACCCAGTACTTC
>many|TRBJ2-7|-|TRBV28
CASSDGFKGERYEQYF
TGTGCCAGCAGTGATGGTTTCAAGGGGGAGCGCTACGAGCAGTACTTC
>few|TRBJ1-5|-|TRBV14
CASQYQPQHF
TGTGCCAGCCAATATCAGCCCCAGCATTTT
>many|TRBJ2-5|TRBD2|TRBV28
CASRHLGGAQETQYF
TGTGCCAGCAGGCATTTGGGAGGGGCCCAAGAGACCCAGTACTTC
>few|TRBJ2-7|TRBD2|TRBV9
CASSAEAGGPYEQYF
TGTGCCAGCAGCGCAGAAGCGGGAGGGCCTTACGAGCAGTACTTC
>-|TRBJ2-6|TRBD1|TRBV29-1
CSVEGRAGGLGANVLTF
TGCAGCGTTGAAGGTAGGGCAGGGGGTTTGGGGGCCAACGTCCTGACTTTC
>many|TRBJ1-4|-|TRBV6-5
CASSYMGTQNEKLFF
TGTGCCAGCAGTTACATGGGGACGCAGAATGAAAAACTGTTTTTT
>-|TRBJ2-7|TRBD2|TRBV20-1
CSASTSGGSYEQYF
TGCAGTGCTTCGACTAGCGGAGGATCCTACGAGCAGTACTTC
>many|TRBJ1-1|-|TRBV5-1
CASSLGKNTEAFF
TGTGCCAGCAGCCTGGGCAAGAACACTGAAGCTTTCTTT
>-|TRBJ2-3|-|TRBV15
CATSRAAGFTDTQYF
TGTGCCACCAGCAGAGCAGCGGGTTTCACAGATACGCAGTATTTT
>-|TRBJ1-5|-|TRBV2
CASSFWDGPYSNQPQHF
TGTGCCAGCAGCTTTTGGGATGGGCCCTATAGCAATCAGCCCCAGCATTTT
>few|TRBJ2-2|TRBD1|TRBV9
CASGLTGQNTGELFF
TGTGCCAGCGGCCTGACAGGGCAGAACACCGGGGAGCTGTTTTTT
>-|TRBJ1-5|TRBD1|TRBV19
CASSVQGSQPQHF
TGTGCCAGTAGTGTACAGGGGAGTCAGCCCCAGCATTTT
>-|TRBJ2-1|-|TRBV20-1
CSAKTFDYLYNEQFF
TGCAGTGCTAAGACATTTGACTACCTTTACAATGAGCAGTTCTTC
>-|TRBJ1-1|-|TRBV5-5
CASSFVFGLEAFF
TGTGCCAGCAGCTTCGTTTTTGGACTTGAAGCTTTCTTT
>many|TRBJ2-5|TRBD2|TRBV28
CASSPPLAGTGETQYF
TGTGCCAGCAGTCCACCACTAGCGGGGACCGGGGAGACCCAGTACTTC
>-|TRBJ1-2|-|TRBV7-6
CASSLSGVLYGYTF
TGTGCCAGCAGCTTATCAGGGGTACTCTATGGCTACACCTTC
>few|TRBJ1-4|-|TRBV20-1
CSATSQFTDEKLFF
TGCAGTGCTACTTCACAGTTTACAGATGAAAAACTGTTTTTT
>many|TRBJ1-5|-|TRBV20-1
CSAKWQGNQPQHF
TGCAGTGCAAAGTGGCAGGGCAATCAGCCCCAGCATTTT
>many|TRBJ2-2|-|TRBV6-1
CASSLGQTGELFF
TGTGCCAGCAGCCTCGGACAGACCGGGGAGCTGTTTTTT
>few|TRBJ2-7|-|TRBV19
CASSPAGFNEQYF
TGTGCCAGTAGTCCGGCGGGATTTAACGAGCAGTACTTC
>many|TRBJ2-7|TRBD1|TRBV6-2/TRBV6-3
CASSPDRASYEQYF
TGTGCCAGCAGTCCAGACAGGGCCTCCTACGAGCAGTACTTC
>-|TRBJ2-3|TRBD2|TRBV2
CASSESSGRVADTQYF
TGTGCCAGCAGTGAATCTAGCGGGAGGGTTGCAGATACGCAGTATTTT
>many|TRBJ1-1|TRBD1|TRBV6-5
CASSYLRDRGNGTEAFF
TGTGCCAGCAGTTACCTCCGGGACAGGGGCAACGGCACTGAAGCTTTCTTT
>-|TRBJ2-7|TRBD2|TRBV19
CASSTELVNGLAKHLYEQYF
TGTGCCAGTAGTACCGAGCTTGTTAACGGACTAGCGAAACATCTCTACGAGCAGTACTTC
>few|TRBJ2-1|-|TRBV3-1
CASTGLSYNEQFF
TGTGCCAGCACCGGCCTCTCCTACAATGAGCAGTTCTTC
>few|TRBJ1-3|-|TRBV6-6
CASSYSASLSGNTIYF
TGTGCCAGCAGTTACTCGGCCAGCCTCTCTGGAAACACCATATATTTT
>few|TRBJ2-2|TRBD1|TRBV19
CASSIEWISRQGGIGELFF
TGTGCCAGTAGTATTGAATGGATATCAAGACAGGGGGGAATCGGGGAGCTGTTTTTT
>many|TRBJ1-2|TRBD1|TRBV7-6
CASSLRQGNYGYTF
TGTGCCAGCAGCTTGAGACAGGGCAACTATGGCTACACCTTC
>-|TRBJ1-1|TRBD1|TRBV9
CASSGDSSTEAFF
TGTGCCAGCAGTGGGGACAGCTCTACTGAAGCTTTCTTT
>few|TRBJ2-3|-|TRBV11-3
CASSGPTGASTDTQYF
TGTGCCAGCAGCGGACCGACAGGAGCGAGCACAGATACGCAGTATTTT
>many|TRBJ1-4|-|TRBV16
CASSPSQIEKLFF
TGTGCCAGCAGCCCTTCCCAAATAGAAAAACTGTTTTTT
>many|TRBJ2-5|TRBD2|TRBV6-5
CASSYIGRASETQYF
TGTGCCAGCAGTTACATCGGGAGGGCCTCAGAGACCCAGTACTTC
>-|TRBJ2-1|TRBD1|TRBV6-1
CASNGQGVGEQFF
TGTGCCAGCAATGGACAGGGTGTCGGTGAGCAGTTCTTC
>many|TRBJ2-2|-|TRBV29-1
CSVESGGTGELFF
TGCAGCGTTGAGTCCGGGGGCACCGGGGAGCTGTTTTTT
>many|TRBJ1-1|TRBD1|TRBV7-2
CASSLGQFTEAFF
TGTGCCAGCAGTTTGGGACAGTTCACTGAAGCTTTCTTT
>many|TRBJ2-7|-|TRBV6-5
CASSYSISSLAHEQYF
TGTGCCAGCAGTTACTCGATATCGTCCCTGGCCCACGAGCAGTACTTC
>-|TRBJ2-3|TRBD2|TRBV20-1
CSAHGFLAGGTRLTDTQYF
TGCAGTGCCCATGGCTTTCTAGCGGGAGGCACCCGTCTCACAGATACGCAGTATTTT
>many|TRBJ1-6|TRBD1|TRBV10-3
CAIGGTGSSPLHF
TGTGCCATCGGTGGGACAGGGAGTTCACCCCTCCACTTT
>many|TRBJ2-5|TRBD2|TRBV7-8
CASSFAQREVAETQYF
TGTGCCAGCAGCTTTGCCCAACGGGAGGTCGCCGAGACCCAGTACTTC
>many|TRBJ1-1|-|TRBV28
CASSLSHRTNTEAFF
TGTGCCAGCAGTTTATCCCACAGGACGAACACTGAAGCTTTCTTT